This T cell receptor beta chain was identified during a study of blood T cell repertoires in COVID-19. Looking at the study overall: Samples taken during acute and convalescent COVID-19 were collected in the United States, Italy and Spain. PBMCs, B-cell-depleted T cells, or T cells provided the cDNA or gDNA that made up the material.

Per germline, CDR1 SNHLY and CDR2 FYNNEI. CDR3 length equals 12 residues. With 9 bases removed from V and 1 base from J, the gap between germline ends came to 8 bases. In the source study's methods: Cell counts per sample came from amplifying reference gene primers. Assay used: immunoSEQ multiplex PCR; TCRdb lists only in-frame clones, some missing. Clonal size and the V and J genes are those of that table, whereas D and trimming came from the DNA. The sample consists of approximately 90,000 clones, roughly 86% of them appearing once. The source is a human donor with acute or convalescent COVID-19. The donor label of this sample is uncertain. Sequencing was done on a sample of peripheral blood. The V call is TRBV2, the J call TRBJ2-3; D remains ambiguous. CDR3 in DNA: TGTGCCAGTCTTCTCGGCACAGATACGCAGTATTTT. Its translation: CASLLGTDTQYF.